This TCR beta chain was found in a study of T cells in localized non-small cell lung cancer. Study results and limitations: Uninvolved adjacent lung had more T cell clonality than any other tissue, topping tumor. The study detected a median around 50 of the top 100 tumor clones in adjacent lung.

This CDR3 contains 14 residues. The germline V gene encodes CDR1 SNHLY and CDR2 FYNNEI. The trim removed 6 bases at V and 4 bases at J, leaving 4 bases unmatched. The table lists this clone with a few counts. The antigen is not known. Clones were read by immunoSEQ multiplex PCR, and TCRdb kept only the in-frame ones, dropping some. The sample yields approximately 3,000 clones, approximately 25% seen once. Sequenced here: lung tumor tissue, sampled before any cancer treatment. This rearrangement joins TRBV2 to TRBJ1-3; TRBD1 agrees at 9 bases. This TCR came from a man aged 40 to 69 with stage III lung adenocarcinoma. The CDR3 sequence: CASSGTGTGNTIYF. For the CDR3, the DNA is TGTGCCAGCAGCGGGACAGGGACGGGAAACACCATATATTTT.